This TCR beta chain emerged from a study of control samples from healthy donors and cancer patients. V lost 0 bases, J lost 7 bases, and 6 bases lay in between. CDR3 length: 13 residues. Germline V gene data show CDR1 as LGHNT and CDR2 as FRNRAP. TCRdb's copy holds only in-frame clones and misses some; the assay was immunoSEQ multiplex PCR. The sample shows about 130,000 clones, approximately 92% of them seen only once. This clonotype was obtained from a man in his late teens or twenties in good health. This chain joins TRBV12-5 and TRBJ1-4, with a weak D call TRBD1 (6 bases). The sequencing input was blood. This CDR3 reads CASGLVQGEKLFF. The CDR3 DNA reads TGTGCTAGTGGTTTGGTACAGGGTGAAAAACTGTTTTTT.